These 8 T cell receptor beta chains came from one sample sequenced in a study of shared clonotypes between healthy human individuals. Method: immunoSEQ multiplex PCR; TCRdb's copy keeps in-frame clones and lacks some. The sample consists of roughly 2.6 million clones, more than 80% of them appearing once. The specimen was naive CD4+ T cells sorted from blood. As for subset: CD45RA+ positively selected. These receptors came from a man aged 18 to 29 in good health.

The chain carries TRBV7-9 and TRBJ1-1; 11 nucleotides line up with TRBD1. V shed 5 bases, J shed 0 bases, and the junction held 5 bases outside the gene matches. The germline V gene has CDR1 SEHNR and CDR2 FQNEAQ (reference sequence). The CDR3 has 16 residues. CDR3 sequence reads: CASSPGQGGMNTEAFF. CDR3 bases: TGTGCCAGCAGCCCGGGACAGGGGGGGATGAACACTGAAGCTTTCTTT.

V usage is TRBV5-1 and J usage is TRBJ2-7; no clear D gene. V lost 5 bases, J lost 2 bases, and 20 bases lay in between. CDR3 length: 16 residues. Germline V lookup: CDR1 SGHRS, CDR2 YFSETQ. The CDR3 nucleotides are TGCGCCAGCAGTGACGCACCCCGGACGGCCACCTACGAGCAGTACTTC. Translating gives CASSDAPRTATYEQYF. Filled out from reference TRBV5-1 and TRBJ2-7, the complete variable domain reads KAGVTQTPRYLIKTRGQQVTLSCSPISGHRSVSWYQQTPGQGLQFLFEYFSETQRNKGNFPGRFSGRQFSNSRSEMNVSTLELGDSALYLCASSDAPRTATYEQYFGPGTRLTVT.

CDR3 in DNA: TGTGCCAGCCCTAGCGGTAGTGACAGGGCCAATCAGCCCCAGCATTTT. Translation: CASPSGSDRANQPQHF. This sequence joins TRBV25-1 and TRBJ1-5, with 7 nucleotides matching TRBD1. V shed 8 bases, J shed 3 bases, and the junction held 13 bases outside the gene matches. This CDR3 region has 16 residues. CDR1 MGHDK and CDR2 SYGVNS come from the germline V gene.

This clone was detected once. This chain connects TRBV4-1 to TRBJ1-2; 11 bases are a match to TRBD1. Germline V gives CDR1 MGHRA, CDR2 YSYEKL. Losses at the gene ends were 4 bases for V and 7 bases for J; bases not matched to a gene: 5. The CDR3 loop spans 14 amino acids. In DNA, the CDR3 is TGCGCCAGCAGCCGCCCAGGACAGGGGGCTGGCTACACCTTC. This translates into CASSRPGQGAGYTF.

V is TRBV6-5 and J is TRBJ2-7, with 11 bases that match TRBD1. V was clipped by 6 bases and J by 4 bases; unmatched bases: 8. The CDR3 contains 15 residues. Germline V gene data show CDR1 as MNHEY and CDR2 as SVGAGI. This CDR3 reads CASSRAGQGVYEQYF. The CDR3 coding sequence is TGTGCCAGCAGCCGTGCGGGACAGGGGGTTTACGAGCAGTACTTC.

The chain has TRBV5-1 and TRBJ2-1; D is ambiguous. Deletions cut 0 bases from V and 9 bases from J, with 7 bases between. This CDR3 comprises 12 residues. The germline gives CDR1 SGHRS, CDR2 YFSETQ. The CDR3 spells CASSLAAGEQFF. CDR3 DNA: TGCGCCAGCAGCTTGGCCGCAGGTGAGCAGTTCTTC.

Of note for this clone: The same CDR3 is also encoded by other DNA sequences in this sample. This sequence joins TRBV6-6 and TRBJ2-7; D might be TRBD1 (6 bases). The germline CDR1 and CDR2 sequences are MNHNY and SVGAGI (reference sequence). Trimming removed 0 bases from V and 2 bases from J, with 11 bases in between. This CDR3 is built from 15 residues. DNA for the CDR3: TGTGCCAGCAGTTACTCGAGGCAGGGGACCTACGAGCAGTACTTC. Protein product: CASSYSRQGTYEQYF.

Note on this clone: Germline and junction disagree at one end, which may indicate a read error. This chain connects TRBV10-3 to TRBJ2-7; D is possibly TRBD1 (6 bases). From germline, CDR1 is ENHRY and CDR2 SYGVKD. CDR3 size: 15 residues. In DNA form, the CDR3 reads TGTGCCAGCAGTCCCACGAAGGGGGTTGTAAACGAGCAGTACTTC. Translation gives CASSPTKGVVNEQYF.